Following are 27 T cell receptor beta chains from one sample sequenced in a study of T-cell memory formation after mild COVID-19. MiXCR was run by TCRdb on the 5' RACE reads, yielding one entry per CDR3 protein. This sample has some 120,000 distinct CDR3 sequences; around a sixth occur once, and the top ten carry over 11%. Material for sequencing was PBMCs or a T cell subset sorted from them (not recorded which). The receptors derive from an adult woman who had mild COVID-19 (a few samples of this study predate the infection). Cell type and time point are not known.

A few counts support this clonotype. This rearrangement joins TRBV6-6 to TRBJ2-3; D is perhaps TRBD2 (6 bases). The CDR3 contains 16 residues. The ends were cut back, 7 bases at V and 0 bases at J, with 17 bases in the middle. The germline V gene has CDR1 MNHNY and CDR2 SVGAGI (reference sequence). This CDR3 is CASTGTLGTSTDTQYF. For the CDR3, the DNA is TGTGCCAGCACGGGCACTTTAGGGACTAGCACAGATACGCAGTATTTT.

This clonotype was counted a few times. J is TRBJ1-1 and V is TRBV2; D perhaps matches TRBD1 (6 bases). Germline loops: CDR1 SNHLY, CDR2 FYNNEI. The CDR3 is 16 residues long. V was pared by 4 bases and J by 5 bases, with 20 bases between. CDR3 residues: CASSALSGRDITEAFF. In DNA, the CDR3 is TGTGCCAGCAGTGCCTTGAGTGGTCGGGACATAACTGAAGCTTTCTTT.

The chain has TRBV3-1 and TRBJ1-1, with TRBD1 matching over 10 bases. The CDR3 extends over 15 amino acids. With 4 bases clipped from V and 2 bases from J, the junction kept 4 bases outside the gene matches. Germline loops: CDR1 LGHDT, CDR2 YNNKEL (reference sequence). The CDR3 DNA is TGTGCCAGCAGCCGCGACAGGGGGCGAAACACTGAAGCTTTCTTT. This translates into CASSRDRGRNTEAFF.

V gene TRBV6-5 combines with J gene TRBJ2-1, with 10 bases that match TRBD2. Germline V gene sequence: CDR1 MNHEY, CDR2 SVGAGI. The CDR3 runs 16 residues. J gave up 0 bases and V 6 bases, and 5 bases lay outside the gene matches. The CDR3 DNA reads TGTGCCAGCAGGACACTAGCGGGGAGCTCCTACAATGAGCAGTTCTTC. Residues: CASRTLAGSSYNEQFF.

The chain couples TRBV13 to TRBJ1-2, with D perhaps TRBD1 (5 bases). Per germline, CDR1 PRHDT and CDR2 FYEKMQ (reference sequence). V shed 5 bases and J shed 8 bases, with 21 bases lying between them. The length of the CDR3 is 15 residues. CDR3 region: CASSPQAGRGGGYTF. The CDR3 bases are TGTGCCAGCAGCCCCCAAGCGGGACGAGGAGGAGGCTACACCTTC. The variable domain in full, with the rest retrieved from reference TRBV13 and TRBJ1-2, is AAGVIQSPRHLIKEKRETATLKCYPIPRHDTVYWYQQGPGQDPQFLISFYEKMQSDKGSIPDRFSAQQFSDYHSELNMSSLELGDSALYFCASSPQAGRGGGYTFGSGTRLTVV.

This clonotype came up a few times. J is TRBJ1-2 and V is TRBV7-9; D uncertain. Trimming took 5 bases from V and 3 from J, leaving 10 bases between them. Germline V lookup: CDR1 SEHNR, CDR2 FQNEAQ (reference sequence). The CDR3 has 13 amino acids. CDR3 in amino acids: CASSPPGDYGYTF. The CDR3 nucleotides read TGTGCCAGCAGCCCCCCCGGGGACTATGGCTACACCTTC.

This chain uses TRBV25-1 with TRBJ1-1, with 8 bases that match TRBD1. V was pared by 1 base and J by 0 bases, with 13 bases of the junction left unmatched. The CDR3 contains 19 residues. Per the germline V gene, CDR1 is MGHDK and CDR2 is SYGVNS. The CDR3 sequence is CASSESSGTGFNLNTEAFF. The CDR3 coding sequence is TGTGCCAGCAGTGAATCCTCCGGGACAGGCTTCAACCTGAACACTGAAGCTTTCTTT. The whole variable domain, remainder taken from reference TRBV25-1 and TRBJ1-1, is EADIYQTPRYLVIGTGKKITLECSQTMGHDKMYWYQQDPGMELHLIHYSYGVNSTEKGDLSSESTVSRIRTEHFPLTLESARPSHTSQYLCASSESSGTGFNLNTEAFFGQGTRLTVV.

The chain has TRBV7-9 and TRBJ2-5, with no clear D. The CDR3 consists of 13 residues. Trimming took 5 bases from V and 5 from J, leaving 12 bases between them. The V gene's germline CDR1 is SEHNR and CDR2 FQNEAQ (reference sequence). CDR3 in DNA: TGTGCCAGCAGCCTGGAAAAACGGGAGACCCAGTACTTC. Residues: CASSLEKRETQYF.

There are a few counts of this clonotype. The chain employs TRBV9 and TRBJ2-1; 11 bases map to TRBD1. Trimming took 0 bases from V and 12 from J; bases not matched to a gene: 2. This CDR3 is built from 13 residues. Germline assignment: CDR1 SGDLS and CDR2 YYNGEE. This chain's CDR3 is CASSVEGTGGQFF. The CDR3 DNA is TGTGCCAGCAGCGTAGAAGGGACAGGGGGGCAGTTCTTC.

In its sample, this clonotype was seen a few times. The chain joins TRBV2 to TRBJ1-2; D is undetermined. This CDR3 region has 15 residues. CDR1 is SNHLY and CDR2 is FYNNEI in the germline V gene. V lost 2 bases, J lost 6 bases, and 16 bases lay in between. CDR3 region: CASSESILAPHGYTF. The CDR3 region has the DNA TGTGCCAGCAGTGAAAGCATTTTAGCCCCGCATGGCTACACCTTC.

This clonotype was recorded a few times. The V call is TRBV21-1, the J call TRBJ1-1; TRBD1 is the table's D call, not checked against the DNA. TRBV21-1 is a pseudogene segment. This CDR3 has 15 amino acids. The CDR3 spells CASSKAGADRSEAFF. CDR3 nucleotide sequence: TGTGCCAGCAGCAAAGCGGGGGCAGATAGATCTGAAGCTTTCTTT.

The V call is TRBV11-2, the J call TRBJ2-1; 10 bases fit TRBD1. CDR1 and CDR2 (germline): SGHAT, FQNNGV. V shed 3 bases, J shed 4 bases, and the junction held 9 bases outside the gene matches. The CDR3 is made up of 17 amino acids. The CDR3 is CASSFRPGQGIYNEQFF. The CDR3 nucleotides are TGTGCCAGCAGCTTCCGGCCGGGACAGGGGATTTACAATGAGCAGTTCTTC.

This clonotype was picked up a small number of times. The V gene is TRBV11-2, the J gene TRBJ2-1; 12 bases agree with TRBD2. In germline, CDR1 is SGHAT, CDR2 FQNNGV. This CDR3 comprises 15 residues. J was trimmed by 5 bases and V by 5 bases; bases with no gene match: 4. Here the CDR3 reads CASSPSGRANNEQFF. In DNA form, the CDR3 reads TGTGCCAGCAGCCCTAGCGGGAGGGCAAACAATGAGCAGTTCTTC. The variable domain in full, with the rest retrieved from reference TRBV11-2 and TRBJ2-1, is EAGVAQSPRYKIIEKRQSVAFWCNPISGHATLYWYQQILGQGPKLLIQFQNNGVVDDSQLPKDRFSAERLKGVDSTLKIQPAKLEDSAVYLCASSPSGRANNEQFFGPGTRLTVL.

V and J are TRBV7-2 and TRBJ2-7, with 7 bases aligning to TRBD1. The germline gives CDR1 SGHTA, CDR2 FQGNSA. This CDR3 has 18 amino acids. V lost 5 bases to trimming and J lost 0 bases; unmatched junction nucleotides: 16. The CDR3 spells CASSQTPGTVTSSYEQYF. As DNA, the CDR3 is TGTGCCAGCAGCCAGACACCCGGGACAGTGACGAGCTCCTACGAGCAGTACTTC.

J is TRBJ2-6 and V is TRBV29-1; D is undetermined. This CDR3 spans 15 amino acids. Trimming removed 6 bases from V and 3 bases from J, with 15 bases in between. Looked up from germline, CDR1 is SQVTM and CDR2 is ANQGSEA. The CDR3 sequence: CSVPGGVRGANVLTF. The CDR3 nucleotides are TGCAGCGTCCCAGGTGGGGTACGTGGGGCCAACGTCCTGACTTTC.

This clonotype appeared a few times. The chain employs TRBV18 and TRBJ1-5; TRBD1 aligns across 10 bases. CDR3 length: 14 amino acids. After removal of 1 base from V and 7 bases from J, the junction contained 1 base not matched to a gene. From germline, CDR1 is KGHSH and CDR2 LQKENI. This chain's CDR3 is CASSPRDRGQPQHF. In DNA, the CDR3 is TGTGCCAGCTCACCACGGGACAGGGGACAGCCCCAGCATTTT.

This chain joins TRBV6-2 or TRBV6-3 and TRBJ1-2; the D is unclear. Trimming took off 2 bases at V and 6 bases at J, with 10 bases between the two ends. The CDR3 totals 13 residues. Germline CDR1 MNHEY, CDR2 SVGEGT. The CDR3 reads CASSYRALDGYTF. Here the CDR3 DNA reads TGTGCCAGCAGTTACAGGGCATTAGATGGCTACACCTTC.

This clonotype was counted only a few times. The V gene is TRBV20-1, the J gene TRBJ2-3; no clear D gene. Germline loops: CDR1 DFQATT, CDR2 SNEGSKA (reference sequence). This CDR3 has 15 amino acids. Trimming removed 0 bases from V and 1 base from J, with 11 bases in between. CDR3 protein: CSARDQAAGTDTQYF. CDR3 DNA: TGCAGTGCTAGAGATCAGGCCGCCGGCACAGATACGCAGTATTTT.

With respect to this clonotype: The junction departs from germline at one end; a sequencing error may be responsible. The chain couples TRBV9 to TRBJ1-4; D remains ambiguous. CDR1 and CDR2 (germline): SGDLS, YYNGEE. The CDR3 is 15 amino acids. The CDR3 is CASTPTVATNEKLFF. In nucleotides, the CDR3 is TGTGCCAGCACCCCCACGGTTGCAACTAATGAAAAACTTTTTTTT. Using reference TRBV9 and TRBJ1-4 for the parts outside the CDR3, the full variable domain is DSGVTQTPKHLITATGQRVTLRCSPRSGDLSVYWYQQSLDQGLQFLIQYYNGEERAKGNILERFSAQQFPDLHSELNLSSLELGDSALYFCASTPTVATNEKLFFGSGTQLSVL.

CDR3 in DNA: TGCAGTGCTAGTACCGGGCTTAGCAATCAGCCCCAGCATTTT. Translating it yields CSASTGLSNQPQHF. V gene TRBV20-1 combines with J gene TRBJ1-5; the D is unclear. The length of the CDR3 is 14 residues. Germline V gene data show CDR1 as DFQATT and CDR2 as SNEGSKA (reference sequence). The V and J ends lost 3 bases and 0 bases respectively, with 9 bases between them.

This clonotype was detected only a few times. J is TRBJ2-1 and V is TRBV2; the D call may be TRBD1 or TRBD2 (5 bases each). The CDR3 spans 13 residues. The V gene lost 11 bases and the J gene lost 0 bases, with 11 bases spanning the gap. Germline V lookup: CDR1 SNHLY, CDR2 FYNNEI. The CDR3 nucleotides are TGTGCCGGGGACGCAAGCTCCTACAATGAGCAGTTCTTC. Translation gives CAGDASSYNEQFF.

This clonotype was seen ten or more times. The V gene is TRBV4-3, the J gene TRBJ2-3; D possibly corresponds to TRBD1 (5 bases). This CDR3 is 13 amino acids long. The germline gives CDR1 LGHNA, CDR2 YSLEER. Trimming removed 3 bases at V and 5 bases at J, with 9 bases between. The CDR3 DNA reads TGCGCCAGCAGCCAGGCGCAGGGAGATACGCAGTATTTT. It specifies CASSQAQGDTQYF.

This clonotype appeared a few times. The genes are TRBV25-1 and TRBJ1-4, with 9 bases identical to TRBD1. This CDR3 has 13 amino acids. The J segment lost 4 bases and the V segment lost 8 bases, leaving 2 bases of the junction unmatched. Looked up from germline, CDR1 is MGHDK and CDR2 is SYGVNS. The CDR3 protein is CASRGQGNEKLFF. CDR3 DNA: TGTGCCAGCCGGGGACAGGGTAATGAAAAACTGTTTTTT.

This chain uses TRBV9 with TRBJ1-1, with D maybe TRBD1 (6 bases). Per the germline V gene, CDR1 is SGDLS and CDR2 is YYNGEE. The CDR3 totals 15 residues. V was cut by 0 bases and J by 4 bases, with 13 bases left in between. The CDR3 bases are TGTGCCAGCAGCGTAGTAGGGGGGGCGAGCACTGAAGCTTTCTTT. Its protein is CASSVVGGASTEAFF.

V usage is TRBV6-5 and J usage is TRBJ2-7; possible D gene TRBD2, 6 bases. The CDR3 loop spans 14 amino acids. V lost 0 bases to trimming and J lost 3 bases, with 9 bases between them. CDR1 and CDR2 from the germline V gene are MNHEY and SVGAGI. The chain's CDR3 is CASSYSGGGYEQYF. CDR3 nucleotide sequence: TGTGCCAGCAGTTACTCCGGGGGTGGCTACGAGCAGTACTTC.

Here the CDR3 DNA reads TGCGCCAGCAGCCAAGGATCGGGGGACTACGAGCAGTACTTC. It yields the protein CASSQGSGDYEQYF. The chain is built from TRBV4-1 and TRBJ2-7, with D possibly matching TRBD2 (6 bases). Germline V gene lookup returns CDR1 MGHRA and CDR2 YSYEKL. The germline V and J ends were trimmed by 1 base and 3 bases, with 10 bases remaining between them. CDR3 length: 14 residues.

This chain joins TRBV4-2 and TRBJ2-7; D may be TRBD2 (6 bases). V was clipped by 0 bases and J by 4 bases, with 7 bases between them. The CDR3 has 13 amino acids. CDR1 and CDR2 from the germline V gene are LGHNA and YNFKEQ. Here the CDR3 DNA reads TGTGCCAGCAGCCAAGACCGGGGGTACGAGCAGTACTTC. It yields the protein CASSQDRGYEQYF.